This record covers a single TCR beta chain. The antigen is not known. This entry belongs to a study of cytomegalovirus exposure and HLA in healthy donors. CDR1 SGHVS and CDR2 FQNEAQ come from the germline V gene. With 5 bases removed from V and 6 bases from J, the gap between germline ends came to 14 bases. This CDR3 comprises 14 residues. Study-wide points: Most observed TCR sequences were rare, whereas some public TCRs were detected in many donors.

In the PCR, 60 Vbeta and 13 Jbeta primers were used. Sequencing used immunoSEQ multiplex PCR; TCRdb keeps in-frame clones, though not all of them. The sample has approximately 170,000 clones, around 77% seen once; the top ten hold about 1.6%. Sample: PBMCs. This receptor was identified in a man between 35 and 55 years old in good health and CMV-seronegative. The chain employs TRBV7-8 and TRBJ1-5; TRBD1 is a possible D gene (5 bases). CDR3 nucleotide sequence: TGTGCCAGCAGCCTGGGGCGGGGGGTTCAGCCCCAGCATTTT. It encodes CASSLGRGVQPQHF.